This T cell receptor (beta chain) came from a study of OX40 agonist ivuxolimab in advanced cancers. Assay: immunoSEQ multiplex PCR; the TCRdb copy retains only in-frame clones and omits some. The data contain about 80,000 clones, 70% to 90% of them singletons. V lost 5 bases to trimming and J lost 7 bases, with 9 bases between them. Germline assignment: CDR1 LNHDA and CDR2 SQIVND (reference sequence). This CDR3 spans 12 amino acids. The sequencing used CD4+ or CD8+ T cells sorted from blood, collected in a trial of the OX40 agonist ivuxolimab. J is TRBJ2-1 and V is TRBV19, with D hard to call. This TCR was sampled from an adult with an advanced solid tumor such as melanoma, head and neck, liver or kidney cancer. The CDR3 coding sequence is TGTGCCAGTAGTTCAACCGGGAATGAGCAGTTCTTC. Translation: CASSSTGNEQFF.